This is a list of T cell receptor beta chains from one sample in a study of shared clonotypes between healthy human individuals. The data were produced by immunoSEQ multiplex PCR, yet TCRdb's version contains in-frame clones alone and is incomplete. The sample lists about 2 million clones, around 95% seen once, with 0.13% in the top ten. The sample consisted of naive CD4+ T cells sorted from blood. The receptors derive from a man younger than 30 in good health. CDR3s leave out the opening cysteine and the closing phenylalanine or tryptophan.

>TRBV5-1|TRBJ1-6
ASSLGQVGSPLH
>TRBV10-2|TRBJ1-2
ASSDKGGTNYGYT
>TRBV10-2|TRBJ1-4
ASRGGGPTNEKLF
>TRBV11-2|TRBJ1-1
ASSLAGGAEAF
>TRBV5-1|TRBJ2-1
ASSIRTSGGPSYNEQF
>TRBV7-9|TRBJ2-3
ASSLPNTDTQY
>TRBV7-2|TRBJ2-7
ASALLSSYEQY
>TRBV2|TRBJ2-2
ASSLVGAGELF
>TRBV5-4|TRBJ2-5
ASSSPLAGDNQETQY
>TRBV5-6|TRBJ2-1
ASSLDAGVVHNEQF
>TRBV6-5|TRBJ2-7
ASSPNAYEQY
>TRBV6-1|TRBJ1-6
ASSLETGLGSPLH
>TRBV9|TRBJ2-3
ASSVLERGTDTQY
>TRBV19|TRBJ1-4
ASSPRDRGPRREKLF
>TRBV30|TRBJ2-1
AWSVLGGEQF
>TRBV5-1|TRBJ2-7
ASRSFRGPLYEQY
>TRBV6-1|TRBJ2-7
ASREGGLARYEQY
>TRBV29-1|TRBJ1-4
SVVTGSNEKLF
>TRBV6-5|TRBJ1-6
ASRNRADNSPLH
>TRBV6-1|TRBJ2-7
ASSEFRLNYEQY
>TRBV19|TRBJ1-5
ASSMSRDYSNQPQH
>TRBV10-1|TRBJ1-6
ASSAGGKDSPLH
>TRBV6-1|TRBJ2-5
ASSSGQQETQY
>TRBV19|TRBJ2-3
ASTSGRDTDTQY
>TRBV6-1|TRBJ2-4
ASSEQGSKNIQY
>TRBV10-1|TRBJ2-1
ASSDQNRGEQF
>TRBV7-2|TRBJ2-3
ASSSGLAGVTDTQY
>TRBV4-3|TRBJ1-6
ASSLRTDNSPLH
>TRBV10-3|TRBJ2-2
AISSLDAGELF
>TRBV5-6|TRBJ2-1
ASSLGLAGGPGYNEQF
>TRBV6-5|TRBJ1-2
ASIGMGRGHYGYT
>TRBV7-8|TRBJ1-5
ASSWTWGGGNQPQH
>TRBV6-5|TRBJ2-3
ASRRGAADTQY
>TRBV7-7|TRBJ2-2
ASSPIAGGHTGELF
>TRBV6-1|TRBJ1-2
ASSEQTNYGYT
>TRBV5-6|TRBJ2-1
ASSFTSGSYNEQF
>TRBV7-2|TRBJ2-1
ASSLGLNEQF
>TRBV5-1|TRBJ2-7
ASSLGTYEQY
>TRBV19|TRBJ2-7
ASSSQTGRASYEQY
>TRBV11-2|TRBJ2-1
ASSPSGGLILHEQF
>TRBV30|TRBJ2-5
AWSVRRGQETQY
>TRBV2|TRBJ1-5
ASSPGRWGQPQH
>TRBV5-4|TRBJ1-1
ASSLGQQNTEAF
>TRBV6-4|TRBJ1-5
ASSQILGVDNQPQH
>TRBV6-5|TRBJ2-1
ASSYRGGNEQF
>TRBV5-4|TRBJ2-7
ASNLVWISYEQY
>TRBV7-2|TRBJ1-2
ASSLYRGNSGGYT
>TRBV18|TRBJ2-3
ASSSPGQDTQY
>TRBV6-1|TRBJ1-1
ASSEAWEAHTPEAF
>TRBV9|TRBJ1-5
ASSVGQDPYSNQPQH
>TRBV10-3|TRBJ1-1
AISDVGTEAF
>TRBV30|TRBJ1-1
AWSVQGAGTEAF
>TRBV9|TRBJ2-2
ASSTRTLTGELF
>TRBV7-6|TRBJ2-7
ASSLTGSSSSEQY
>TRBV27|TRBJ2-1
ASRPGTQGTSEQF
>TRBV19|TRBJ1-2
ASSISGLSNYGYT
>TRBV5-1|TRBJ1-1
ASSPGTATTEAF